This T cell receptor beta chain derives from a study of breast tumors, draining lymph nodes, adjacent tissues. This CDR3 has 15 residues. V lost 1 base and J 1 base, leaving 10 bases between the germline ends. Per the germline V gene, CDR1 is LGHDT and CDR2 is YNNKEL (reference sequence). TCRdb called the multiplex PCR reads again in MiXCR, with one record for every CDR3 protein. This table holds 270,000 or so distinct CDR3 sequences, 30% to 35% found once. Axillary draining lymph nodes of breast cancer patients supplied the node samples. Sample: axillary lymph node tissue. The TCR originated in a female donor with breast cancer. Some clones in this sample may be carry-over from other donors' samples. This sequence joins TRBV3-1 and TRBJ1-2; unclear D gene. CDR3 sequence reads: CASSQGSTFNYGYTF. CDR3 nucleotide sequence: TGTGCCAGCAGCCAAGGGTCAACTTTTAACTATGGCTACACCTTC. Looking up the rest from reference TRBV3-1 and TRBJ1-2 gives the full variable domain: DTAVSQTPKYLVTQMGNDKSIKCEQNLGHDTMYWYKQDSKKFLKIMFSYNNKELIINETVPNRFSPKSPDKAHLNLHINSLELGDSAVYFCASSQGSTFNYGYTFGSGTRLTVV.